These 3 T cell receptor beta chains originate from one sample sequenced in a study of personalized T cell therapy for brain tumors. Sequencing started from RNA extracted from peptide-stimulated T cells. Libraries were prepared by immunoSEQ multiplex PCR; TCRdb keeps only in-frame clonotypes and omits some of them. Of roughly 2,000 clones listed, around 21% were seen once; the top ten hold about 39%. What these receptors recognize is not known. Sequencing was done on a sample of a T cell product expanded with peptides in culture. All receptors derive from a human donor with medulloblastoma.

In this sample, this clone turned up a few times. The DNA of the CDR3 is TGTGCCAGCAGGGGGACAGGGGGCGCATATGGCTACACCTTC. This gives the protein CASRGTGGAYGYTF. V usage is TRBV7-9 and J usage is TRBJ1-2, with 12 bases lining up with TRBD1. The CDR3 has 14 amino acids. CDR1 is SEHNR, CDR2 FQNEAQ, per germline (reference sequence). Trimming removed 6 bases from V and 5 bases from J; junction bases left unmatched: 4.

In its sample, this clone was seen a few times. The chain carries TRBV6-1 and TRBJ2-7; 8 bases fit TRBD2. Unmatched junction bases numbered 4, after V lost 0 bases and J lost 0 bases. Germline lookup yields CDR1 MNHNS and CDR2 SASEGT. The CDR3 runs 16 residues. The CDR3 sequence: CASSEATLADSYEQYF. CDR3 DNA: TGTGCCAGCAGTGAAGCTACACTAGCGGACTCCTACGAGCAGTACTTC.

This clone appeared many times. V is TRBV11-3 and J is TRBJ2-1; 8 nucleotides line up with TRBD2. The CDR3 is 17 amino acids. V was pared by 2 bases and J by 4 bases, with 10 bases of the junction left unmatched. Germline CDR1 is SGHNT and CDR2 is YENEEA. The CDR3 DNA reads TGTGCCAGCAGCTTATCGGGACTAGGGACCGAATACAATGAGCAGTTCTTC. As protein: CASSLSGLGTEYNEQFF.